This passage covers 30 T cell receptor beta chains from one sample sequenced in a study of OX40 agonist ivuxolimab in advanced cancers. The method was immunoSEQ multiplex PCR; TCRdb's version includes in-frame clones alone and lacks a portion of them. The data contain fewer than 80,000 clones, 85% of them singletons. This specimen consisted of CD4+ or CD8+ T cells sorted from blood, obtained in a trial of the OX40 agonist ivuxolimab. The receptor source for this set is an adult with an advanced solid tumor such as melanoma, head and neck, liver or kidney cancer.

The chain carries TRBV5-1 and TRBJ1-3; D is perhaps TRBD1 (6 bases). Germline V gene data show CDR1 as SGHRS and CDR2 as YFSETQ. The CDR3 length is 14 residues. With 4 bases removed from V and 0 bases from J, the gap between germline ends came to 8 bases. CDR3 nucleotide sequence: TGCGCCAGCAGCCGGGACAACTCTGGAAACACCATATATTTT. Translated, it gives CASSRDNSGNTIYF.

As to this clone: The same CDR3 can be traced to other DNA sequences in this sample. The chain recombines TRBV5-1 with TRBJ2-5; D not certain. Per the germline V gene, CDR1 is SGHRS and CDR2 is YFSETQ. Trimming stripped 1 base from V and 1 base from J, with 5 bases between. The CDR3 sequence is 13 residues long. The CDR3 nucleotides are TGCGCCAGCAGCTTGTCGGGCCAAGAGACCCAGTACTTC. It is translated as CASSLSGQETQYF.

The chain is built from TRBV7-9 and TRBJ1-1, with D maybe TRBD1 (5 bases). The V end lost 4 bases, the J end lost 4 bases, and 10 bases lay between the germline ends. The CDR3 consists of 13 residues. Per the germline V gene, CDR1 is SEHNR and CDR2 is FQNEAQ (reference sequence). CDR3: CASSSGGFTEAFF. The CDR3 nucleotides are TGTGCCAGCAGCTCGGGGGGGTTCACTGAAGCTTTCTTT.

Notes on this clone: Mismatch with germline at one junction end may stem from a read error. The V gene is TRBV18, the J gene TRBJ1-2; D is unresolved. Per germline, CDR1 KGHSH and CDR2 LQKENI. CDR3 length: 13 amino acids. Here the CDR3 reads CASSPADGEGYTF. The CDR3 nucleotides read TGTGCCAGTTCACCGGCGGACGGGGAGGGCTACACCTTC.

The chain has TRBV7-2 and TRBJ2-1; 13 bases fit TRBD2. Germline V gives CDR1 SGHTA, CDR2 FQGNSA. V was pared by 3 bases and J by 6 bases, with 2 bases of the junction left unmatched. This CDR3 is built from 15 residues. The CDR3 loop reads CASSLTSGGINEQFF. In DNA, the CDR3 is TGTGCCAGCAGCTTGACTAGCGGGGGGATCAATGAGCAGTTCTTC.

The V and J genes are TRBV4-1 and TRBJ2-7; 10 bases line up with TRBD2. The CDR3 runs to 16 residues. Germline CDR1 is MGHRA and CDR2 is YSYEKL. The junction had 5 bases not matched to a gene; V was cut back by 1 base and J by 2 bases. The CDR3: CASSQGVSGGTYEQYF. The CDR3, as DNA: TGCGCCAGCAGCCAAGGGGTTAGCGGGGGGACCTACGAGCAGTACTTC.

This chain joins TRBV15 and TRBJ2-5; 8 bases align to TRBD2. Germline-derived CDR1 and CDR2 are LNHNV and YYDKDF (reference sequence). The junction had 7 bases not matched to a gene; V was cut back by 1 base and J by 12 bases. This CDR3 contains 13 residues. CDR3 bases: TGTGCCACCAGCAGAGTTAGCGGGGTTAAAAAGTACTTC. As protein: CATSRVSGVKKYF.

The genes are TRBV6-1 and TRBJ1-2; a weak D match, TRBD1 (5 bases). The CDR3 contains 14 residues. CDR1 is MNHNS and CDR2 is SASEGT in the germline V gene. V was trimmed by 1 base and J by 0 bases, leaving 6 bases between them. In DNA form, the CDR3 reads TGTGCCAGCAGTGAAGGGGGGGCTAACTATGGCTACACCTTC. It translates to CASSEGGANYGYTF.

The CDR3 coding sequence is TGTGCCAGCAGTGTGGGGTTACTGACGGAGACCCAGTACTTC. Translated: CASSVGLLTETQYF. The gene calls are TRBV7-2 and TRBJ2-5, with D unclear. The V end was cut by 6 bases, the J end by 5 bases, with 16 bases between. The CDR3 has 14 residues. The germline CDR1 and CDR2 sequences are SGHTA and FQGNSA.

The V call is TRBV11-3, the J call TRBJ2-3; D uncertain. V gave up 1 base and J gave up 0 bases, with 14 bases separating them. Germline CDR1 SGHNT, CDR2 YENEEA. The CDR3 is 17 amino acids. The CDR3 DNA sequence: TGTGCCAGCAGCTTAGCCCTCTTGCCAACTAGCACAGATACGCAGTATTTT. Amino acids: CASSLALLPTSTDTQYF.

This rearrangement joins TRBV5-4 to TRBJ2-1; TRBD1 aligns across 8 bases. Germline values: CDR1 SGHNT, CDR2 YYREEE (reference sequence). V shed 4 bases and J 2 bases; nucleotides not matched to a gene: 5. This CDR3 contains 15 residues. CDR3 DNA sequence: TGTGCCAGCAGCCTCGACAGGGGCCCCTACAATGAGCAGTTCTTC. Protein: CASSLDRGPYNEQFF.

The chain couples TRBV5-6 to TRBJ2-1, with TRBD1 matching over 7 bases. Germline V CDR1 and CDR2: SGHDT, YYEEEE. This CDR3 is built from 16 residues. V lost 4 bases, J lost 3 bases, and 10 bases stayed unmatched. The CDR3 coding sequence is TGTGCCAGCAGCCAAATCAAGACAGGGATCTACAATGAGCAGTTCTTC. This encodes CASSQIKTGIYNEQFF.

This rearrangement joins TRBV6-1 to TRBJ2-2, with D possibly matching TRBD2 (6 bases). The ends were cut back, 7 bases at V and 3 bases at J, with 15 bases in the middle. The germline V gene has CDR1 MNHNS and CDR2 SASEGT. The CDR3 sequence is 15 residues long. CDR3 amino acids: CASTPRAGYTGELFF. The CDR3 DNA reads TGTGCCAGCACTCCCCGGGCGGGGTACACCGGGGAGCTGTTTTTT.

The chain joins TRBV29-1 to TRBJ1-4; D ambiguous. Between the trimmed V and J ends, which lost 4 bases and 0 bases, there was a span of 6 bases. There are 13 residues in the CDR3. Germline V lookup: CDR1 SQVTM, CDR2 ANQGSEA. CDR3 sequence: CSVGSATNEKLFF. CDR3 coding DNA: TGCAGCGTTGGAAGTGCAACTAATGAAAAACTGTTTTTT.

V usage is TRBV6-1 and J usage is TRBJ2-7, with a tentative D call TRBD1 (5 bases). Germline lookup yields CDR1 MNHNS and CDR2 SASEGT. There are 13 residues in the CDR3. With 4 bases removed from V and 3 bases from J, the gap between germline ends came to 10 bases. The DNA for the CDR3 is TGTGCCAGCAGTGTTTTCGACAGCTACGAGCAGTACTTC. It translates to CASSVFDSYEQYF.

The J gene is TRBJ2-7, the V gene TRBV7-8, with D possibly called TRBD1 or TRBD2 (6 bases each). The CDR3 runs 13 residues. Trimming shortened V by 5 bases and J by 7 bases, and 15 bases separated the two germline ends. In germline, CDR1 is SGHVS, CDR2 FQNEAQ. The CDR3, as DNA: TGTGCCAGCAGCCCCACGGGGGCGGGGGAGCAGTACTTC. This gives the protein CASSPTGAGEQYF.

V gene TRBV28 combines with J gene TRBJ1-5; D call uncertain. CDR3 length equals 14 residues. Germline lookup yields CDR1 MDHEN and CDR2 SYDVKM. Deletions cut 6 bases from V and 4 bases from J, with 13 bases between. For the CDR3, the DNA is TGTGCCAGCAGATCCGCGGGCCAAAATCAGCCCCAGCATTTT. It encodes CASRSAGQNQPQHF.

This rearrangement joins TRBV18 to TRBJ2-3; no definite D call. This CDR3 has 13 amino acids. V was cut by 2 bases and J by 4 bases, with 7 bases left in between. Germline CDR1 is KGHSH and CDR2 is LQKENI. The CDR3 DNA is TGTGCCAGCTCACCAGGTAGCCCAGATACGCAGTATTTT. It translates to CASSPGSPDTQYF.

The CDR3 DNA is TGTGCCAGTAGTATATTAGGGCGGAAGGGCTACACCTTC. This sequence encodes CASSILGRKGYTF. This chain connects TRBV19 to TRBJ1-2; D not certain. From germline, CDR1 is LNHDA and CDR2 SQIVND (reference sequence). This CDR3 contains 13 residues. Between the trimmed V and J ends, which lost 2 bases and 8 bases, there was a span of 12 bases. The full variable domain, its missing parts supplied by reference TRBV19 and TRBJ1-2, is DGGITQSPKYLFRKEGQNVTLSCEQNLNHDAMYWYRQDPGQGLRLIYYSQIVNDFQKGDIAEGYSVSREKKESFPLTVTSAQKNPTAFYLCASSILGRKGYTFGSGTRLTVV.

The chain is built from TRBV11-1 and TRBJ2-7; TRBD2 is a possible D gene (5 bases). V shed 6 bases and J shed 8 bases, with 14 bases lying between them. This CDR3 comprises 12 residues. Germline assignment: CDR1 SGHAT and CDR2 FQDESV (reference sequence). The CDR3 DNA reads TGTGCCAGCAGGCCCCCCGGAGGCCAGCAGTACTTC. The encoded protein is CASRPPGGQQYF. Full variable domain (outside the CDR3, taken from reference TRBV11-1 and TRBJ2-7): EAEVAQSPRYKITEKSQAVAFWCDPISGHATLYWYRQILGQGPELLVQFQDESVVDDSQLPKDRFSAERLKGVDSTLKIQPAELGDSAMYLCASRPPGGQQYFGPGTRLTVT.

The chain carries TRBV19 and TRBJ2-4, with TRBD1 matching 7 bases. This CDR3 is built from 14 residues. CDR1 is LNHDA and CDR2 is SQIVND in the germline V gene (reference sequence). J lost 9 bases, V lost 5 bases, and 10 bases had no gene match. For the CDR3, the DNA is TGTGCCAGTAGTTTCGAGGGGGCGCTTAGCATTCAGTACTTC. Translating it yields CASSFEGALSIQYF.

In DNA form, the CDR3 reads TGTGCCCGAAATTACCCGGGCCACCATAGCAATCAGCCCCAGCATTTT. Its translation is CARNYPGHHSNQPQHF. The V call is TRBV28, the J call TRBJ1-5; D ambiguous. This CDR3 is 16 amino acids long. Per the germline V gene, CDR1 is MDHEN and CDR2 is SYDVKM. V was pared by 11 bases and J by 0 bases, with 20 bases between.

V gene TRBV2 combines with J gene TRBJ2-3, with D unclear. Trimming stripped 6 bases from V and 0 bases from J, with 10 bases between. The CDR3 has 14 residues. CDR1 and CDR2 (germline): SNHLY, FYNNEI. CDR3 bases: TGTGCCAGCAGGCCATCACTTAGCACAGATACGCAGTATTTT. Protein product: CASRPSLSTDTQYF.

The gene calls are TRBV18 and TRBJ2-3, with TRBD1 as a possible D gene (5 bases). The CDR3 totals 15 residues. The germline gives CDR1 KGHSH, CDR2 LQKENI. V lost 2 bases to trimming and J lost 1 base, with 10 bases between them. The CDR3 reads CASSPIGARTDTQYF. The CDR3 DNA follows: TGTGCCAGCTCACCAATTGGGGCGCGCACAGATACGCAGTATTTT.

The V gene is TRBV12-5, the J gene TRBJ2-2; D remains ambiguous. V was pared by 7 bases and J by 5 bases, with 14 bases between. CDR1 LGHNT and CDR2 FRNRAP come from the germline V gene. The CDR3 has 14 residues. The CDR3 reads CASAHQAPTGELFF. The CDR3 nucleotides are TGTGCTAGTGCCCACCAGGCACCAACCGGGGAGCTGTTTTTT.

The chain uses TRBV28 and TRBJ1-2; D is possibly TRBD1 (5 bases). Looked up from germline, CDR1 is MDHEN and CDR2 is SYDVKM. There are 13 residues in the CDR3. V lost 4 bases, J lost 8 bases, and 14 bases lay in between. The CDR3 spells CASSSGQQEGYTF. The CDR3 bases are TGTGCCAGCAGTTCAGGGCAGCAGGAGGGCTACACCTTC.

The chain combines TRBV27 with TRBJ1-2; D gene uncertain. This CDR3 has 15 residues. The V and J ends lost 3 bases and 8 bases respectively, with 19 bases between them. Per the germline V gene, CDR1 is MNHEY and CDR2 is SMNVEV (reference sequence). The chain's CDR3 is CASSFYSDRLLGYTF. The DNA for the CDR3 is TGTGCCAGCAGTTTTTACTCGGACCGTTTGCTCGGCTACACCTTC.

V and J are TRBV19 and TRBJ2-5; 8 nucleotides align to TRBD1. The DNA end is a closer match to TRBJ2-7, so the J assignment may be wrong. From germline, CDR1 is LNHDA and CDR2 SQIVND (reference sequence). The CDR3 contains 14 residues. The CDR3 here is CASSRTGSSYEQYF. CDR3 coding DNA: TGTGCCAGTAGTAGGACAGGGAGCTCCTACGAGCAGTACTTC.

This CDR3 reads CASRRGRGLAGIQETQYF. As DNA, the CDR3 is TGTGCCAGCAGGCGGGGGAGAGGGCTAGCGGGGATTCAAGAGACCCAGTACTTC. V is TRBV7-8 and J is TRBJ2-5; 9 bases map to TRBD2. CDR1 and CDR2 (germline): SGHVS, FQNEAQ. J lost 2 bases, V lost 6 bases, and 16 bases had no gene match. The CDR3 has 18 residues.

This clone is classed as medium-sized (0.01 to 0.1%). The chain employs TRBV11-2 and TRBJ1-1; unclear D gene. CDR1 is SGHAT, CDR2 FQNNGV, per germline. The ends were cut back, 6 bases at V and 1 base at J, with 9 bases in the middle. The CDR3 totals 13 residues. CDR3 protein: CASRIGENTEAFF. CDR3 DNA sequence: TGTGCCAGCAGGATCGGGGAGAACACTGAAGCTTTCTTT.